Below, 15 T cell receptor beta chains from the same sample are listed, as sequenced in a study of blood T cell repertoires in COVID-19. Some clones are missing from TCRdb's copy, which holds only in-frame ones; the method was immunoSEQ multiplex PCR. The sample holds a few hundred thousand clones; around 89% are singletons and the top ten take 2.1%. Sequencing input: peripheral blood. The receptors were gathered from a woman aged 60-75 years with COVID-19, enrolled during active disease.

V usage is TRBV7-2 and J usage is TRBJ2-7; 9 bases align to TRBD1. This CDR3 is built from 14 residues. CDR1 and CDR2 (germline): SGHTA, FQGNSA. V was clipped by 3 bases and J by 3 bases; unmatched bases: 3. In DNA, the CDR3 is TGTGCCAGCAGCTTCCTGGGACAGGGCTACGAGCAGTACTTC. Translating gives CASSFLGQGYEQYF.

This clone was seen just once. This chain uses TRBV7-6 with TRBJ1-2, with 7 nucleotides matching TRBD1. Germline values: CDR1 SGHVS, CDR2 FNYEAQ. The CDR3 length is 17 residues. Trimming took 5 bases from V and 4 from J; bases not matched to a gene: 16. CDR3 nucleotides: TGTGCCAGCAGCCCCGGGACAGCCCGCCTCAGTTCCTATGGCTACACCTTC. Amino acid sequence: CASSPGTARLSSYGYTF.

This clone is a singleton in its sample. This sequence joins TRBV10-3 and TRBJ1-2; the match to TRBD1 covers 7 bases. Germline V CDR1 and CDR2: ENHRY, SYGVKD. The CDR3 contains 15 residues. Unmatched junction bases numbered 13, after V lost 6 bases and J lost 6 bases. CDR3 amino acids: CAISRDSIITDGYTF. The DNA for the CDR3 is TGTGCCATCAGCCGGGACAGTATAATTACGGATGGCTACACCTTC.

The chain links TRBV4-2 to TRBJ1-2; D is undetermined. Trimming left V 3 bases short and J 0 bases short, with 8 bases between. Germline CDR1 and CDR2: LGHNA and YNFKEQ. The CDR3 has 14 residues. The CDR3 protein is CASSQRQANYGYTF. In nucleotides, the CDR3 is TGTGCCAGCAGCCAGAGACAAGCTAACTATGGCTACACCTTC.

This clone has only one observation. As DNA, the CDR3 is TGTGCCAGTAGTATAGTGCAGGGGCAGCGCTACACCTTC. Encoded protein: CASSIVQGQRYTF. V gene TRBV19 combines with J gene TRBJ1-2; perhaps TRBD1 as D (6 bases). CDR3 length equals 13 residues. Per the germline V gene, CDR1 is LNHDA and CDR2 is SQIVND (reference sequence). V gave up 1 base and J gave up 9 bases, with 12 bases separating them.

Only a few counts were recorded for this clone. This chain joins TRBV7-3 and TRBJ2-7; D uncertain. V lost 9 bases to trimming and J lost 3 bases, with 12 bases between them. This CDR3 has 12 amino acids. CDR1 is SGHTA, CDR2 FQGTGA, per germline. The chain's CDR3 is CARLPRSYEQYF. CDR3 nucleotide sequence: TGTGCCAGGTTACCCCGGAGCTACGAGCAGTACTTC. The full variable domain, with the rest looked up from reference TRBV7-3 and TRBJ2-7, is GAGVSQTPSNKVTEKGKYVELRCDPISGHTALYWYRQSLGQGPEFLIYFQGTGAADDSGLPNDRFFAVRPEGSVSTLKIQRTERGDSAVYLCARLPRSYEQYFGPGTRLTVT.

The chain joins TRBV6-6 to TRBJ2-7; D perhaps matches TRBD2 (7 bases). The V end lost 7 bases, the J end lost 3 bases, and 19 bases lay between the germline ends. The CDR3 contains 15 residues. Per the germline V gene, CDR1 is MNHNY and CDR2 is SVGAGI (reference sequence). CDR3 sequence (DNA): TGTGCCAGCACTCTAGAGGGGGGGAGGTACTACGAGCAGTACTTC. Its translation: CASTLEGGRYYEQYF.

The chain employs TRBV25-1 and TRBJ1-1; 8 positions match TRBD1. Germline CDR1 MGHDK, CDR2 SYGVNS. This CDR3 comprises 13 residues. V was pared by 7 bases and J by 7 bases, with 8 bases of the junction left unmatched. The DNA for the CDR3 is TGTGCCAGCACCCCGGGACAGGCTCTTGAAGCTTTCTTT. As protein: CASTPGQALEAFF.

The chain employs TRBV3-1 (or the pseudogene TRBV3-2) and TRBJ1-6; TRBD1 agrees at 10 bases. The CDR3 spans 15 residues. V was pared by 2 bases and J by 12 bases, with 7 bases of the junction left unmatched. Germline CDR1 and CDR2: LGHDT and YNNKEL (reference sequence). The CDR3 DNA follows: TGTGCCAGCAGCCAACCAGGAGGGACAGGGGTACCCCTCCACTTT. This translates into CASSQPGGTGVPLHF.

The genes are TRBV18 and TRBJ2-7; perhaps TRBD1 as D (6 bases). Trimming took off 4 bases at V and 1 base at J, with 11 bases between the two ends. Germline V gene lookup returns CDR1 KGHSH and CDR2 LQKENI. There are 14 residues in the CDR3. The CDR3: CASSLKQGSYEQYF. In DNA form, the CDR3 reads TGTGCCAGCTCACTAAAACAGGGATCCTACGAGCAGTACTTC.

The chain is built from TRBV6-6 and TRBJ2-1, with TRBD1 matching over 8 bases. In germline, CDR1 is MNHNY, CDR2 SVGAGI (reference sequence). V dropped 7 bases and J dropped 7; count of bases not matched to a gene: 9. The CDR3 spans 14 residues. CDR3 amino acids: CASTEGQGANEQFF. The CDR3 DNA follows: TGTGCCAGCACTGAGGGCCAGGGGGCGAATGAGCAGTTCTTC.

The V call is TRBV6-6, the J call TRBJ1-4; tentative D call: TRBD1 (6 bases). V was shortened by 6 bases and J by 0 bases, with 8 bases between the two germline ends. This CDR3 is built from 14 residues. CDR1 and CDR2 from the germline V gene are MNHNY and SVGAGI (reference sequence). The CDR3 sequence: CASRSGATNEKLFF. Written as DNA, the CDR3 is TGTGCCAGCAGATCAGGGGCAACTAATGAAAAACTGTTTTTT.

V gene TRBV7-2 combines with J gene TRBJ1-2; 8 nucleotides agree with TRBD1. Trimming cost V 4 bases and J 4 bases; bases outside gene matches: 5. The germline V gene encodes CDR1 SGHTA and CDR2 FQGNSA. This CDR3 has 14 residues. Written as DNA, the CDR3 is TGTGCCAGCAGCTCCGGAACAGGGGGCTATGGCTACACCTTC. This codes for CASSSGTGGYGYTF. Supplemented by reference TRBV7-2 and TRBJ1-2, the full variable domain reads GAGVSQSPSNKVTEKGKDVELRCDPISGHTALYWYRQSLGQGLEFLIYFQGNSAPDKSGLPSDRFSAERTGGSVSTLTIQRTQQEDSAVYLCASSSGTGGYGYTFGSGTRLTVV.

The table lists this clone with a few counts. This chain joins TRBV7-8 and TRBJ1-2; D is perhaps TRBD1 (6 bases). This CDR3 has 15 amino acids. Germline V gene lookup returns CDR1 SGHVS and CDR2 FQNEAQ. Trimming shortened V by 8 bases and J by 7 bases, and 23 bases separated the two germline ends. DNA of the CDR3: TGTGCCAGCTTTGGCGCAGGGGACGTCGAACGTGGCTACACCTTC. Protein sequence: CASFGAGDVERGYTF.

The V and J genes are TRBV5-3 and TRBJ1-1; D may be TRBD1 (6 bases). TRBV5-3 is treated as an ORF (open reading frame) with a function not yet certain. Trimming took off 6 bases at V and 2 bases at J, with 17 bases between the two ends. The CDR3 totals 15 residues. CDR3 sequence (DNA): TGTGCCAGAAAGTTCCGGGACAAAATAAACACTGAAGCTTTCTTT. It is translated as CARKFRDKINTEAFF.